The 23 T cell receptor beta chains presented below share a single source sample, sequenced in a study of T cells in Graves' hyperthyroidism and ophthalmopathy. Researchers amplified the TCR beta CDR3 regions from RNA transcripts. Researchers ran a first-round RT-PCR on the TCR CDR3 using the HTBI primer set. TCRdb redid the calling of the multiplex PCR reads with MiXCR, one entry per CDR3 protein. The sample lists hundreds of thousands of distinct CDR3 sequences, about a sixth occurring once. The sequencing input was blood. The receptor source for this set is a woman between 35 and 50 years old with Graves' ophthalmopathy.

About this clonotype itself: A much larger clone lies a single base off, so this may be a read error. The chain is built from TRBV7-9 and TRBJ2-7, with 8 bases aligning to TRBD2. The CDR3 runs to 14 residues. The germline V gene encodes CDR1 SEHNR and CDR2 FQNEAQ (reference sequence). Losses at the gene ends were 3 bases for V and 2 bases for J; bases not matched to a gene: 3. The CDR3 DNA is TGTGCCAGCAGCTTTCGGGGGGGAACCTACGAGCAGTACTTC. It encodes CASSFRGGTYEQYF.

This clonotype was detected ten times or more. This rearrangement joins TRBV30 to TRBJ2-7; 9 bases agree with TRBD1. CDR1 GTSNPN and CDR2 SVGIG come from the germline V gene (reference sequence). Trimming at V came to 1 base and at J to 6 bases, leaving 4 bases not matched to a gene. This CDR3 is 13 amino acids long. CDR3 bases: TGTGCCTGGAGTGAGGGACAGGGCGGCGAGCAGTACTTC. This gives the protein CAWSEGQGGEQYF.

This clonotype was counted ten times or more. V gene TRBV11-2 combines with J gene TRBJ2-3; no firm D call. Between the trimmed V and J ends, which lost 1 base and 4 bases, there was a span of 9 bases. This CDR3 region has 14 residues. Germline CDR1 reads SGHAT; CDR2 reads FQNNGV. CDR3 sequence: CASSLGPTADTQYF. The CDR3 DNA is TGTGCCAGCAGCTTAGGACCTACGGCAGATACGCAGTATTTT.

There are a few counts of this clonotype. The rearrangement uses TRBV11-2 and TRBJ1-4, with D unresolved. Looked up from germline, CDR1 is SGHAT and CDR2 is FQNNGV. V dropped 3 bases and J dropped 11 bases, with 22 bases sitting between them. The CDR3 covers 16 residues. CDR3 DNA sequence: TGTGCCAGCAGCTTGGGAGGGCGGGCCACCTTGGGGAAACTGTTTTTT. It is translated as CASSLGGRATLGKLFF.

The chain is built from TRBV6-5 and TRBJ2-3; D remains ambiguous. Trimming removed 2 bases at V and 6 bases at J, with 15 bases between. This CDR3 spans 15 amino acids. Germline lookup yields CDR1 MNHEY and CDR2 SVGAGI. DNA for the CDR3: TGTGCCAGCAGTTACCCCCCGCTAGAATGGGATACGCAGTATTTT. It yields the protein CASSYPPLEWDTQYF.

This chain links TRBV5-1 with TRBJ2-7, with 7 nucleotides matching TRBD1. Germline V lookup: CDR1 SGHRS, CDR2 YFSETQ. The CDR3 totals 15 residues. Trimming removed 4 bases from V and 0 bases from J; junction bases left unmatched: 7. CDR3 amino acids: CASSQTGSSSYEQYF. Here the CDR3 DNA reads TGCGCCAGCAGCCAGACAGGGTCGAGCTCCTACGAGCAGTACTTC.

The chain carries TRBV7-9 and TRBJ1-4, with D hard to call. CDR3 length equals 13 residues. Germline lookup yields CDR1 SEHNR and CDR2 FQNEAQ (reference sequence). V dropped 5 bases and J dropped 10 bases, with 14 bases sitting between them. The CDR3 region is CASSLGVRGKLFF. Here the CDR3 DNA reads TGTGCCAGCAGCCTCGGGGTCCGGGGAAAACTGTTTTTT.

This clonotype is medium-sized by share. This chain uses TRBV3-1 with TRBJ2-5; perhaps D is TRBD1 or TRBD2 (7 bases each). CDR3 length: 15 amino acids. V was pared by 2 bases and J by 4 bases, with 14 bases between. Germline assignment: CDR1 LGHDT and CDR2 YNNKEL (reference sequence). Written as DNA, the CDR3 is TGTGCCAGCAGCCAAATCCCAGGGGGGGCAGAGACCCAGTACTTC. It encodes CASSQIPGGAETQYF.

The genes are TRBV18 and TRBJ2-5; D possibly uses TRBD1 or TRBD2 (6 bases each). V was shortened by 0 bases and J by 9 bases, with 14 bases between the two germline ends. The CDR3 is 14 residues long. Germline CDR1 reads KGHSH; CDR2 reads LQKENI. The chain's CDR3 is CASSPPGGQRAQYF. CDR3 DNA sequence: TGTGCCAGCTCACCACCGGGGGGCCAGAGGGCCCAGTACTTC.

This clonotype was seen at least ten times. The chain is built from TRBV3-1 and TRBJ1-6; D gene uncertain. Trimming shortened V by 3 bases and J by 10 bases, and 19 bases separated the two germline ends. Germline V gives CDR1 LGHDT, CDR2 YNNKEL (reference sequence). This CDR3 spans 16 amino acids. CDR3 sequence reads: CASSQRPSGSGSPLHF. For the CDR3, the DNA is TGTGCCAGCAGCCAGCGGCCTAGCGGGTCCGGATCACCCCTCCACTTT.

This clonotype was found many times. The rearrangement joins TRBV11-2 to TRBJ2-3, with 8 bases lining up with TRBD2. This CDR3 is built from 14 residues. Germline trimming cut 2 bases from V and 8 bases from J; bases unmatched to any gene: 6. Germline loops: CDR1 SGHAT, CDR2 FQNNGV. The CDR3 loop is CASSLSGGRVTQYF. The CDR3 bases are TGTGCCAGCAGCTTAAGCGGGGGCCGGGTTACGCAGTATTTT.

This clonotype occurred many times. This rearrangement joins TRBV29-1 to TRBJ1-1; D unclear. The V gene's germline CDR1 is SQVTM and CDR2 ANQGSEA. The CDR3 length is 11 residues. Trimming cost V 3 bases and J 2 bases, with 4 bases left between them. The CDR3 protein is CSVEDNTEAFF. The CDR3 nucleotides read TGCAGCGTTGAGGACAACACTGAAGCTTTCTTT.

The chain joins TRBV11-1 to TRBJ2-3; D not certain. The germline V and J ends were trimmed by 3 bases and 1 base, with 20 bases remaining between them. The CDR3 covers 18 residues. Germline V gene data show CDR1 as SGHAT and CDR2 as FQDESV (reference sequence). DNA of the CDR3: TGTGCCAGCAGCTTCCCCGTGGGTGGCGGAGAGGGCACAGATACGCAGTATTTT. Translation gives CASSFPVGGGEGTDTQYF. Full variable domain (missing parts from reference TRBV11-1 and TRBJ2-3): EAEVAQSPRYKITEKSQAVAFWCDPISGHATLYWYRQILGQGPELLVQFQDESVVDDSQLPKDRFSAERLKGVDSTLKIQPAELGDSAMYLCASSFPVGGGEGTDTQYFGPGTRLTVL.

This clonotype was seen a few times. The CDR3 DNA reads TGTGCCAGCAGGAAAGACAGGGCCTCACCCTCTGGAAACACCATATATTTT. Amino acids: CASRKDRASPSGNTIYF. The chain links TRBV2 to TRBJ1-3, with 7 bases aligning to TRBD1. The CDR3 is made up of 17 amino acids. Trimming cost V 6 bases and J 0 bases; bases outside gene matches: 11. CDR1 and CDR2 from the germline V gene are SNHLY and FYNNEI.

This clonotype has only a few counts. V gene TRBV5-1 combines with J gene TRBJ1-1; D unresolved. This CDR3 has 16 amino acids. Trimming stripped 2 bases from V and 4 bases from J, with 18 bases between. Germline lookup yields CDR1 SGHRS and CDR2 YFSETQ. CDR3 nucleotides: TGCGCCAGCAGCTTTACGTCCGGCTGGAGTGCCACTGAAGCTTTCTTT. It yields the protein CASSFTSGWSATEAFF.

Of note for this clonotype: This may arise from a read error, as a much more abundant clone is one base away. The gene calls are TRBV29-1 and TRBJ2-1; no definite D call. Germline V gene sequence: CDR1 SQVTM, CDR2 ANQGSEA. This CDR3 is built from 12 residues. The CDR3: CSVVVSHNERFF. CDR3 in DNA: TGCAGCGTTGTGGTATCCCACAATGAGCGGTTCTTC.

This clonotype was found many times. The V and J genes are TRBV27 and TRBJ2-4; D is undetermined. Per germline, CDR1 MNHEY and CDR2 SMNVEV (reference sequence). The V end lost 4 bases, the J end lost 0 bases, and 13 bases lay between the germline ends. This CDR3 contains 16 residues. Here the CDR3 DNA reads TGTGCCAGCAGTTCGATCCAGGCCCTAGCCAAAAACATTCAGTACTTC. Protein: CASSSIQALAKNIQYF.

CDR3 in DNA: TGTGCCAGCACTGACAGGGGGCAGGAGTCTGGAAACACCATATATTTT. Amino acid sequence: CASTDRGQESGNTIYF. The V call is TRBV2, the J call TRBJ1-3; 10 nucleotides line up with TRBD1. The CDR3 loop spans 16 amino acids. V shed 7 bases, J shed 1 base, and the junction held 7 bases outside the gene matches. Germline CDR1 reads SNHLY; CDR2 reads FYNNEI.

Many counts were recorded for this clonotype. The chain couples TRBV20-1 to TRBJ2-3; D possibly corresponds to TRBD1 (8 bases). Germline-derived CDR1 and CDR2 are DFQATT and SNEGSKA (reference sequence). Trimming took off 2 bases at V and 2 bases at J, with 17 bases between the two ends. The CDR3 has 16 residues. The CDR3 DNA sequence: TGCAGTGCTAGACAACAGGGGGACTACCACACAGATACGCAGTATTTT. The encoded protein is CSARQQGDYHTDTQYF.

This clonotype was recorded at least ten times. The chain links TRBV12-3 or TRBV12-4 to TRBJ1-3; no definite D call. V lost 3 bases to trimming and J lost 0 bases, with 15 bases between them. The CDR3 is made up of 17 amino acids. The CDR3: CASSFYVTASSGNTIYF. The CDR3 coding sequence is TGTGCCAGCAGTTTTTATGTCACGGCGAGCTCTGGAAACACCATATATTTT.

This chain joins TRBV28 and TRBJ1-5; weak D call: TRBD1 (5 bases). The CDR3 consists of 14 residues. Per germline, CDR1 MDHEN and CDR2 SYDVKM. Deletions cut 4 bases from V and 7 bases from J, with 14 bases between. The CDR3 protein is CASSSSEGRQPQHF. For the CDR3, the DNA is TGTGCCAGCAGTTCCTCCGAGGGACGACAGCCCCAGCATTTT.

V is TRBV6-1 and J is TRBJ2-2; 10 nucleotides align to TRBD2. CDR1 is MNHNS and CDR2 is SASEGT in the germline V gene. Trimming at V came to 6 bases and at J to 4 bases, leaving 8 bases not matched to a gene. The CDR3 runs 16 residues. The CDR3 DNA sequence: TGTGCCAGCAGGGGACCGGGACTAGCGATCACCGGGGAGCTGTTTTTT. It yields the protein CASRGPGLAITGELFF.

This clonotype was detected many times. The DNA for the CDR3 is TGTGCCAGCAGCTTAGTCGGCGGGTCTAGCACAGATACGCAGTATTTT. The encoded protein is CASSLVGGSSTDTQYF. V gene TRBV7-9 combines with J gene TRBJ2-3, with D perhaps matching TRBD2 (5 bases). The V and J ends lost 1 base and 0 bases respectively, with 11 bases between them. CDR1 is SEHNR and CDR2 is FQNEAQ in the germline V gene (reference sequence). The CDR3 length is 16 residues.